This TCR beta chain was recorded in a study of T cells after yellow fever vaccination. For the study at large: SMART-Seq v4 Ultra Low Input prepared the low-cell-number fractions. Broader study findings: Subsequent to the booster, the majority of primary-vaccination clones reappeared (about 97% CD4, approximately 85% CD8).

In TCRdb, the 5' RACE reads were re-called with MiXCR into one record per CDR3 protein. Seen here are about 74,000 distinct CDR3 sequences, approximately 7% observed once, and the top ten hold about 33%. The sample holds many counts of this clonotype. Antigen: not known. The sequences come from CD8+ T cells sorted from PBMCs, collected around 5 days after the first yellow fever vaccination. The receptor was derived from a man younger than 30 who received the YFV17D yellow fever vaccine.

The CDR3: CASSLFFGLTSGNTDTQYF. The CDR3 DNA sequence: TGTGCCAGCAGCCTCTTCTTCGGACTAACTAGCGGGAACACAGATACGCAGTATTTT. This chain joins TRBV11-1 and TRBJ2-3; 10 positions match TRBD2. V shed 5 bases, J shed 2 bases, and the junction held 16 bases outside the gene matches. Germline V gene sequence: CDR1 SGHAT, CDR2 FQDESV (reference sequence). CDR3 length: 19 residues.